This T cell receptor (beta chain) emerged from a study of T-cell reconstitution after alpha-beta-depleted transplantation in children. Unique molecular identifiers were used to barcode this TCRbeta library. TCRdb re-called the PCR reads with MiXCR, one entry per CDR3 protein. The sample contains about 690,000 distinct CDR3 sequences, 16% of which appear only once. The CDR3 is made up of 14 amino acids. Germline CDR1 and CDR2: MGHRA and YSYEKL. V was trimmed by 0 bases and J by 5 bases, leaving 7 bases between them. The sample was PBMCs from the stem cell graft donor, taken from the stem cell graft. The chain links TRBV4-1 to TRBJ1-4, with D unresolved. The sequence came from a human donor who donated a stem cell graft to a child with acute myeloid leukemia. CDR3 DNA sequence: TGCGCCAGCAGCCAAGAGAGCGGAAATGAAAAACTGTTTTTT. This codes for CASSQESGNEKLFF.